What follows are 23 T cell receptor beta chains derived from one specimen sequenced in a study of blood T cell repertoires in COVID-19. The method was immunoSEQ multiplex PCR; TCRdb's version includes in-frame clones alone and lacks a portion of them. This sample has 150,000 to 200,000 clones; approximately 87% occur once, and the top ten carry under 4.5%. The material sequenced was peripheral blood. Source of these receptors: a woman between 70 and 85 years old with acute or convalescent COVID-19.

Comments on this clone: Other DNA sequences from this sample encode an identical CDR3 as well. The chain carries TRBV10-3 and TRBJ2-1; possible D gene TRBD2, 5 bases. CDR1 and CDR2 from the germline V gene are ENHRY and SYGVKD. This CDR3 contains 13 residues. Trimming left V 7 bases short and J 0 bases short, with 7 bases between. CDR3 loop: CAITGSSYNEQFF. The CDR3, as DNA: TGTGCCATCACGGGGAGCTCCTACAATGAGCAGTTCTTC.

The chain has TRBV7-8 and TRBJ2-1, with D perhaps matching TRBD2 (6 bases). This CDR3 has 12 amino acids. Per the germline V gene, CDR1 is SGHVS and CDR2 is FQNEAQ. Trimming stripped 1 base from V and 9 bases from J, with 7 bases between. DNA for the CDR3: TGTGCCAGCAGCTTAGTCGGGGGTGAGCAGTTCTTC. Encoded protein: CASSLVGGEQFF.

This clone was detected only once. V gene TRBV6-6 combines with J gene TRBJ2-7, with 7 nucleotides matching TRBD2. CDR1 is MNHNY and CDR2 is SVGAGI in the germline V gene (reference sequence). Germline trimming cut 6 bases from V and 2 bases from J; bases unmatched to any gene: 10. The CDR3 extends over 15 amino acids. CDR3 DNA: TGTGCCAGCAGGGCTAAGAGCGGGACCGCCTACGAGCAGTACTTC. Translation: CASRAKSGTAYEQYF.

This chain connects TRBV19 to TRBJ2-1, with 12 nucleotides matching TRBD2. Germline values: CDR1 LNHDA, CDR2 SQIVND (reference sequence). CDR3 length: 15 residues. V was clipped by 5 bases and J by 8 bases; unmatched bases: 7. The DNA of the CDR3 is TGTGCCAGTAGTTTATCTAGCGGGGGGGCCTATGAGCAGTTCTTC. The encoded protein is CASSLSSGGAYEQFF. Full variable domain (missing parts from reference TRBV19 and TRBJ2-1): DGGITQSPKYLFRKEGQNVTLSCEQNLNHDAMYWYRQDPGQGLRLIYYSQIVNDFQKGDIAEGYSVSREKKESFPLTVTSAQKNPTAFYLCASSLSSGGAYEQFFGPGTRLTVL.

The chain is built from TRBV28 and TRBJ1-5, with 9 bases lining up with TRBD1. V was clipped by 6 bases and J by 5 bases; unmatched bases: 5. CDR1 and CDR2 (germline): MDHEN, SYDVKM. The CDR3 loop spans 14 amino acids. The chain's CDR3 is CASRQQGADQPQHF. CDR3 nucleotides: TGTGCCAGCAGACAACAGGGGGCGGATCAGCCCCAGCATTTT. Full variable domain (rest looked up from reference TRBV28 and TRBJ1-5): DVKVTQSSRYLVKRTGEKVFLECVQDMDHENMFWYRQDPGLGLRLIYFSYDVKMKEKGDIPEGYSVSREKKERFSLILESASTNQTSMYLCASRQQGADQPQHFGDGTRLSIL.

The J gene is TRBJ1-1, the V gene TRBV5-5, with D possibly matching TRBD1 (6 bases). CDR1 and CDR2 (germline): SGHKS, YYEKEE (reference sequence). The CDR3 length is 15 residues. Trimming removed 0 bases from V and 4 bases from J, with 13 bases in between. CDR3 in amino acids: CASSLADRLGTEAFF. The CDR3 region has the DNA TGTGCCAGCAGCTTGGCCGACAGGCTGGGCACTGAAGCTTTCTTT.

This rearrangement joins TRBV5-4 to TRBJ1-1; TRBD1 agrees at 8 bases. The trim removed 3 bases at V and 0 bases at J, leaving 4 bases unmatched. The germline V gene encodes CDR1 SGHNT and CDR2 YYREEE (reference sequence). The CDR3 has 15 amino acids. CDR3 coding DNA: TGTGCCAGCAGCTCCGGGACAGGTCTGAACACTGAAGCTTTCTTT. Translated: CASSSGTGLNTEAFF.

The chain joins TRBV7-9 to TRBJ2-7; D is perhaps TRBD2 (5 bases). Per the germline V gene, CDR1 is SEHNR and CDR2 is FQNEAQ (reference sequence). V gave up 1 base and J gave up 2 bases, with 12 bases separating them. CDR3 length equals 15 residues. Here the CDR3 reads CASSLVSGGTYEQYF. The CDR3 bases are TGTGCCAGCAGCTTAGTGAGCGGAGGAACCTACGAGCAGTACTTC.

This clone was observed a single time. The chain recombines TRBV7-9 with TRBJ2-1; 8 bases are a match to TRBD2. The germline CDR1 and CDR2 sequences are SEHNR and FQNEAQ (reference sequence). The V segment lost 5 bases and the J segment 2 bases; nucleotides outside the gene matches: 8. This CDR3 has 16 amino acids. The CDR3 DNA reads TGTGCCAGCAGCCACACTAGCGGTCTAGCCTACAATGAGCAGTTCTTC. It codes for CASSHTSGLAYNEQFF. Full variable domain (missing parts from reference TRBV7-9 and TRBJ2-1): DTGVSQNPRHKITKRGQNVTFRCDPISEHNRLYWYRQTLGQGPEFLTYFQNEAQLEKSRLLSDRFSAERPKGSFSTLEIQRTEQGDSAMYLCASSHTSGLAYNEQFFGPGTRLTVL.

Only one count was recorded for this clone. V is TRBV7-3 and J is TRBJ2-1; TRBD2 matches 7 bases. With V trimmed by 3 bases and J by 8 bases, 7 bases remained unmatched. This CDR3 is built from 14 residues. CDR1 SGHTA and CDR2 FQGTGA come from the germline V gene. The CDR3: CASSFRGSVDEQFF. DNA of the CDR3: TGTGCCAGCAGCTTCCGCGGGAGTGTGGATGAGCAGTTCTTC.

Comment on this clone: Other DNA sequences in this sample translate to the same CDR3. The DNA for the CDR3 is TGTGCCAGCTCACCGGGAACAGGGGGCTACGGCTACACCTTC. Protein sequence: CASSPGTGGYGYTF. The chain carries TRBV18 and TRBJ1-2, with 9 nucleotides matching TRBD1. With V trimmed by 3 bases and J by 8 bases, 7 bases remained unmatched. The CDR3 is made up of 14 amino acids. Germline values: CDR1 KGHSH, CDR2 LQKENI.

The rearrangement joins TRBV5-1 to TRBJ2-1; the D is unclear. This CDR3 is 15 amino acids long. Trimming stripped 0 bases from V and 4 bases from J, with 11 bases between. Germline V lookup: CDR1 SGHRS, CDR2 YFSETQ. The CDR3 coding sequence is TGCGCCAGCAGCTTGGAGTTTGTCCGGTACAATGAGCAGTTCTTC. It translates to CASSLEFVRYNEQFF.

For the CDR3, the DNA is TGCAGCGTTGAAGGGGGGGTTCGACAAGAGACCCAGTACTTC. Translating it yields CSVEGGVRQETQYF. The J gene is TRBJ2-5, the V gene TRBV29-1, with D perhaps matching TRBD2 (6 bases). The V and J ends lost 1 base and 2 bases respectively, with 11 bases between them. The CDR3 has 14 amino acids. CDR1 is SQVTM and CDR2 is ANQGSEA in the germline V gene.

CDR3 DNA sequence: TGTGCCAGCAGCTTGGACAGGGGTAATTCACCCCTCCACTTT. Amino acids: CASSLDRGNSPLHF. The chain is built from TRBV5-6 and TRBJ1-6; 7 bases fit TRBD1. J was trimmed by 6 bases and V by 0 bases; bases with no gene match: 0. The CDR3 loop spans 14 amino acids. In germline, CDR1 is SGHDT, CDR2 YYEEEE.

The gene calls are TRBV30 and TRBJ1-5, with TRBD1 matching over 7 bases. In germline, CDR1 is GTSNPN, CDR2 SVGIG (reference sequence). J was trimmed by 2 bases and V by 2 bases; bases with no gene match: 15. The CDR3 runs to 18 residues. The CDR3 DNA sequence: TGTGCCTGGAGTACCGGGACAGTCGCGCATATGGGCAATCAGCCCCAGCATTTT. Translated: CAWSTGTVAHMGNQPQHF. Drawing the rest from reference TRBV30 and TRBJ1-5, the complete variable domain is SQTIHQWPATLVQPVGSPLSLECTVEGTSNPNLYWYRQAAGRGLQLLFYSVGIGQISSEVPQNLSASRPQDRQFILSSKKLLLSDSGFYLCAWSTGTVAHMGNQPQHFGDGTRLSIL.

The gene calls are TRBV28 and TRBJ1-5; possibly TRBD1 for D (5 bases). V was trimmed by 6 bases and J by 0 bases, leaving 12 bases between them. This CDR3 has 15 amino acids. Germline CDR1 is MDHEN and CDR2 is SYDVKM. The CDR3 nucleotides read TGTGCCAGCAGCCTCGGACATCCTAGCAATCAGCCCCAGCATTTT. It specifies CASSLGHPSNQPQHF. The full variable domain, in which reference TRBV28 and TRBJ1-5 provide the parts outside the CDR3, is DVKVTQSSRYLVKRTGEKVFLECVQDMDHENMFWYRQDPGLGLRLIYFSYDVKMKEKGDIPEGYSVSREKKERFSLILESASTNQTSMYLCASSLGHPSNQPQHFGDGTRLSIL.

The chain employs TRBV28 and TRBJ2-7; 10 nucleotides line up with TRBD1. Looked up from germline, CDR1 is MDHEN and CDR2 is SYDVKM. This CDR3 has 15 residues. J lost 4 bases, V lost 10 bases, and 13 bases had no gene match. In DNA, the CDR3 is TGTGCCACTTCGACAGGGGGCCCCCCATCGTACGAGCAGTACTTC. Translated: CATSTGGPPSYEQYF.

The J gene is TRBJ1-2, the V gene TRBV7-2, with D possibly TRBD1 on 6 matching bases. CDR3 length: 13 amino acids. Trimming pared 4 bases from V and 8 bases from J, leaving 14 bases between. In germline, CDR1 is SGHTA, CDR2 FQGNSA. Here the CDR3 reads CASSSDSRGGYTF. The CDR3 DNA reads TGTGCCAGCAGCTCGGACAGCCGAGGGGGCTACACCTTC.

CDR3 sequence (DNA): TGTGCTAGTGGTTTGGACACTACTCTGTTCCGACAGGGGAGGGCTGAGCAGTTCTTC. Protein product: CASGLDTTLFRQGRAEQFF. V gene TRBV12-5 combines with J gene TRBJ2-1, with D perhaps TRBD1 (8 bases). Germline assignment: CDR1 LGHNT and CDR2 FRNRAP. V shed 1 base and J shed 9 bases, with 28 bases lying between them. The CDR3 spans 19 residues. Full variable domain (outside the CDR3, taken from reference TRBV12-5 and TRBJ2-1): DARVTQTPRHKVTEMGQEVTMRCQPILGHNTVFWYRQTMMQGLELLAYFRNRAPLDDSGMPKDRFSAEMPDATLATLKIQPSEPRDSAVYFCASGLDTTLFRQGRAEQFFGPGTRLTVL.

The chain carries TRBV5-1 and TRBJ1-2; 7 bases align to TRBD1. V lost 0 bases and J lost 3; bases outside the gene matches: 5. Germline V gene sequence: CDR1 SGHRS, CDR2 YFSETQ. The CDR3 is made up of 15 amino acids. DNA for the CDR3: TGCGCCAGCAGCTTGGACAGGGGACAATACTATGGCTACACCTTC. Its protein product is CASSLDRGQYYGYTF.

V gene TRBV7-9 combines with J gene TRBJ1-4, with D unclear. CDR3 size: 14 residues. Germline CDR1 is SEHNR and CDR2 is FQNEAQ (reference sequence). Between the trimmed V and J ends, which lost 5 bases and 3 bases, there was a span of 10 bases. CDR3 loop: CASSAVAANEKLFF. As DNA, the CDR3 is TGTGCCAGCAGCGCCGTGGCAGCTAATGAAAAACTGTTTTTT.

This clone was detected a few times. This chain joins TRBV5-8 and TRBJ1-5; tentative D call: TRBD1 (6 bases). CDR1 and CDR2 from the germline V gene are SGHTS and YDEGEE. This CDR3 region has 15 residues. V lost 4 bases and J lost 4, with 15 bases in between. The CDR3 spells CASSRRDTKNQPQHF. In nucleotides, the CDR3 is TGTGCCAGCAGCCGCCGGGACACGAAGAATCAGCCCCAGCATTTT.

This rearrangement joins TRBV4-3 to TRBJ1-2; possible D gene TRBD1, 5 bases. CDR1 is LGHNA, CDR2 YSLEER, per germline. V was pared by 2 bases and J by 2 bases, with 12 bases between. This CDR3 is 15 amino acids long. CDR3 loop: CASSQTQVPNYGYTF. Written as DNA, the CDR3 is TGCGCCAGCAGCCAAACACAGGTTCCGAACTATGGCTACACCTTC.